This entry concerns a single TCR beta chain. The antigen remains undetermined. This entry belongs to a study of cytomegalovirus exposure and HLA in healthy donors. Study outcomes and limitations: Reports showed the classifier diagnosing cytomegalovirus status with high specificity and sensitivity. A later analysis revealed that TCR association rates differed between HLA loci, peaking at DRB1 and bottoming out at HLA-C. HLA alleles showed associations with 15,000 to 20,000 TCR beta sequences in a later analysis, at a 0.05 false discovery rate. Cytomegalovirus association was assigned to approximately 180 TCR beta chains.

It was with 60 Vbeta and 13 Jbeta primers that the PCR ran. TCRdb keeps only in-frame clones here, not all; method: immunoSEQ multiplex PCR. The sample lists roughly 190,000 clones, about 80% occurring once. The sequenced sample consisted of PBMCs. The receptor's source is a woman aged 45-60 years in good health and CMV-seropositive.

The CDR3 coding sequence is TGTGCCAGCAGCGAGCGAGGACTAGTGTGGACCGGGGAGCTGTTTTTT. It is translated as CASSERGLVWTGELFF. This chain connects TRBV11-1 to TRBJ2-2; 7 bases align to TRBD2. After removal of 5 bases from V and 5 bases from J, the junction contained 11 bases not matched to a gene. CDR1 SGHAT and CDR2 FQDESV come from the germline V gene (reference sequence). The CDR3 covers 16 residues.